The 7 T cell receptor beta chains reported below all come from one sample, sequenced in a study of blood T cells in healthy people across ages (dated by TCRdb to the mid-2010s). Libraries were made using 5' RACE. TCRdb lists the instrument as Illumina HiSeq 2500. The second PCR ran for about 6 to 12 cycles and used a J-beta primer mix along with a sample-barcoded 5' primer. In-frame beta chains were kept once TCRdb had trimmed the public reads at Q25 with fastp and called clones with MiXCR. Every CDR3 protein is listed once, alongside the most common genes and DNA of its rows. The sample records 1.5 million or so distinct CDR3 sequences, roughly 43% of which are singletons. Jointly, the top ten make up just over 4% of the sample. Sequencing used blood. The receptors were gathered from a woman between 18 and 30 years old in good health.

Only a few counts were recorded for this clonotype. The chain recombines TRBV28 with TRBJ2-6; tentative D call: TRBD2 (6 bases). This CDR3 is built from 15 residues. V was clipped by 5 bases and J by 3 bases, with 11 bases between them. Germline V gene sequence: CDR1 MDHEN, CDR2 SYDVKM. CDR3 region: CASSPRRGGANVLTF. CDR3 DNA sequence: TGTGCCAGCAGTCCACGGCGGGGTGGGGCCAACGTCCTGACTTTC.

In its sample, this clonotype was seen many times. The chain recombines TRBV29-1 with TRBJ1-2; 10 bases are a match to TRBD1. This CDR3 is 13 amino acids long. Trimming at V came to 3 bases and at J to 4 bases, leaving 2 bases not matched to a gene. CDR1 is SQVTM and CDR2 is ANQGSEA in the germline V gene. The CDR3 DNA reads TGCAGCGTTGATGACAGGGGGCTCTATGGCTACACCTTC. Protein sequence: CSVDDRGLYGYTF.

The rearrangement joins TRBV11-2 to TRBJ2-7, with TRBD1 matching 7 bases. V trimming: 8 bases; J trimming: 3 bases; junction bases outside the gene matches: 10. The CDR3 spans 14 residues. From germline, CDR1 is SGHAT and CDR2 FQNNGV. The CDR3 nucleotides are TGTGCCAGCGGCTCCCGGACAGGCTTCTACGAGCAGTACTTC. It is translated as CASGSRTGFYEQYF.

V and J are TRBV28 and TRBJ1-2; TRBD1 matches 7 bases. CDR3 length: 15 amino acids. CDR1 and CDR2 (germline): MDHEN, SYDVKM. V shed 3 bases and J 7 bases; nucleotides not matched to a gene: 11. The CDR3 protein is CASSFGTAPIVGYTF. CDR3 bases: TGTGCCAGCAGTTTCGGGACAGCCCCAATAGTTGGCTACACCTTC.

V usage is TRBV4-3 and J usage is TRBJ2-1; possibly TRBD2 for D (6 bases). The CDR3 covers 18 residues. Between the trimmed V and J ends, which lost 5 bases and 0 bases, there was a span of 20 bases. Germline CDR1 LGHNA, CDR2 YSLEER. The CDR3 loop is CASSFEGWEASSYNEQFF. The DNA of the CDR3 is TGCGCCAGCAGCTTCGAAGGCTGGGAGGCCAGCTCCTACAATGAGCAGTTCTTC.

This clonotype was counted a few times. A much larger clonotype is one base distant, so this may be a read error. The V and J genes are TRBV3-1 and TRBJ2-1; D is ambiguous. Germline-derived CDR1 and CDR2 are LGHDT and YNNKEL (reference sequence). Trimming took 2 bases from V and 13 from J, leaving 9 bases between them. The CDR3 consists of 11 residues. The chain's CDR3 is CASSQQETQFF. CDR3 nucleotide sequence: TGTGCCAGCAGCCAACAAGAGACCCAGTTCTTC.

This clonotype occurred a few times. V gene TRBV19 combines with J gene TRBJ2-1; D is unclear. CDR3 size: 11 residues. V dropped 7 bases and J dropped 10 bases, with 11 bases sitting between them. Per the germline V gene, CDR1 is LNHDA and CDR2 is SQIVND (reference sequence). The CDR3 region has the DNA TGTGCCAGTATAGGGTCGAGCGAGCAGTTCTTC. Translating it yields CASIGSSEQFF. Full variable domain (rest looked up from reference TRBV19 and TRBJ2-1): DGGITQSPKYLFRKEGQNVTLSCEQNLNHDAMYWYRQDPGQGLRLIYYSQIVNDFQKGDIAEGYSVSREKKESFPLTVTSAQKNPTAFYLCASIGSSEQFFGPGTRLTVL.